This T cell receptor (beta chain) appears in the sequencing data of a study of PD-1 blockade in classical Hodgkin lymphoma. Patients all relapsed after autologous stem cell transplantation, and there was variation in brentuximab vedotin exposure. Isolation of CD4+ T cells from thawed PBMCs was performed by magnetic negative selection. Patients had relapsed/refractory classical Hodgkin lymphoma with complete response, partial response or progressive disease as best response. Regarding the study as a whole: Relapsed/refractory patients reportedly had lower baseline diversity than newly diagnosed patients. While CD8+ TCR diversity did not rise significantly by C4D1, CD4+ TCR diversity did. Exclusion removed patients who began nivolumab under 1 year after ASCT.

Produced via immunoSEQ multiplex PCR; TCRdb's table is partial and in-frame only. Among 25,000 to 35,000 clones, roughly 85% were seen once, and the ten largest hold 2% to 3%. This clone was observed a few times. Its target is not known. Sequences were derived from CD4+ T cells from blood, sampled at baseline. The clonotype comes from a human donor with classical Hodgkin lymphoma.

The CDR3 DNA reads as TGTGCCAGCTCACCAAGGGGACAGCTAAACACTGAAGCTTTCTTT. Protein sequence: CASSPRGQLNTEAFF. J is TRBJ1-1 and V is TRBV18, with 7 bases that match TRBD1. The V gene's germline CDR1 is KGHSH and CDR2 LQKENI. The trim removed 2 bases at V and 2 bases at J, leaving 5 bases unmatched. This CDR3 spans 15 amino acids.